The T cell receptor beta chain under discussion was sequenced for a study of shared clonotypes between healthy human individuals. Study-wide background: Each donor's CD8 memory used one plate, CD8 naive two, each CD4 subset three.

Sequencing was performed with immunoSEQ multiplex PCR; in TCRdb, only in-frame clones are kept and a portion is missing. The data hold 650,000 to 700,000 clones, with 90% observed a single time. This clone was seen only once. The CDR3 totals 18 residues. Source material: memory CD8+ T cells from PBMCs. The subset: CD45RO+ cells pooled with CCR7-negative TemRA cells. The genes are TRBV21-1 and TRBJ2-6. TRBV21-1 is a documented pseudogene. The receptor comes from a man aged 18 to 30 in good health. Some clones in this sample may be carry-over from other donors' samples. This CDR3 is CASSKRLYGTAGANVLTF. The CDR3 nucleotides are TGTGCCAGCAGCAAAAGGTTATATGGGACGGCCGGGGCCAACGTCCTGACTTTC.